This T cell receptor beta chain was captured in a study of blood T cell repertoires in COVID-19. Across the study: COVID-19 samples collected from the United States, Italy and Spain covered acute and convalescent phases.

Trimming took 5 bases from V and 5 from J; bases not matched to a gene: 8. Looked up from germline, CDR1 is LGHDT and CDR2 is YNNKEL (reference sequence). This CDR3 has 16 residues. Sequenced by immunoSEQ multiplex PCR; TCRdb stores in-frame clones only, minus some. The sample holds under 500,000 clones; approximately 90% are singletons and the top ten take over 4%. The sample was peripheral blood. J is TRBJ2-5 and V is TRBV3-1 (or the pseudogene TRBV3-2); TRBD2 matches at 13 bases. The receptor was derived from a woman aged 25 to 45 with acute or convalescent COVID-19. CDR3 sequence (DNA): TGTGCCAGCAGCTATACTAGCGGGGGGGTTTTCGAGACCCAGTACTTC. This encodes CASSYTSGGVFETQYF.